A selection of T cell receptor beta chains follows, all from one sample in a study of a mutant IDH1 vaccine in newly diagnosed glioma. No antigen has been identified for these receptors. Sequencing was performed with immunoSEQ multiplex PCR; in TCRdb, only in-frame clones are kept and a portion is missing. The sample records roughly 86,000 clones, under 90% being singletons. Sequencing used PBMCs, obtained from a glioma patient whose treatment included an IDH1 peptide vaccine. Receptors were obtained from a woman in her forties or fifties with glioma. Each CDR3 is given with its conserved first and last residue. D genes are given only for firm matches. Where a row states a size, it is once, few, many or the class of an expanded clone; other rows omit it.

J gene,clone size,D gene,V gene,CDR3 DNA,CDR3 protein
TRBJ2-3,once,-,TRBV14,TGTGCCAGCAGCCAACAAACAGATACGCAGTATTTT,CASSQQTDTQYF
TRBJ1-1,few,-,TRBV2,TGTGCCAGCAGAGTAACAGGACGGGACACTGAAGCTTTCTTT,CASRVTGRDTEAFF
TRBJ2-3,-,-,TRBV18,TGTGCCAGCTCACCCCTTTCCGGACAGCGCACAGATACGCAGTATTTT,CASSPLSGQRTDTQYF
TRBJ2-1,-,-,TRBV5-5,TGTGCCAGCAGCCGTGTTAGGGGCAATGAGCAGTTCTTC,CASSRVRGNEQFF
TRBJ2-2,once,-,TRBV11-3,TGTGCCAGCAGCCGACAGAGCACCGGGGAGCTGTTTTTT,CASSRQSTGELFF
TRBJ2-1,once,-,TRBV5-1,TGCGCCAGCAGCTCTAGAACAGGGAGCCTCTACAATGAGCAGTTCTTC,CASSSRTGSLYNEQFF
TRBJ1-5,-,-,TRBV2,TGTGCCAGCAGTGACCCTGATCAGCCCCAGCATTTT,CASSDPDQPQHF
TRBJ2-7,-,-,TRBV7-2,TGTGCCAGCAGCCCCAGAAAAGGGTTCGTGTACGAGCAGTACTTC,CASSPRKGFVYEQYF
TRBJ2-7,-,-,TRBV5-1,TGCGCCAGCAGCTTGGCCAAGTCGAGCGACGAGCAGTACTTC,CASSLAKSSDEQYF
TRBJ2-7,-,TRBD1,TRBV4-2,TGTGCCAGCAGCCAAGGGACAGGGAGCTCCTACGAGCAGTACTTC,CASSQGTGSSYEQYF
TRBJ1-2,-,TRBD1,TRBV19,TGTGCCAGTACACAACCGCCTGGACGGACAGGGGTTAACTATGGCTACACCTTC,CASTQPPGRTGVNYGYTF
TRBJ2-1,-,-,TRBV7-9,TGTGCCAGCAGCTTACGGGGGGCTGAGCAGTTCTTC,CASSLRGAEQFF
TRBJ2-4,-,-,TRBV28,TGTGCCAGCAGTTTCGGAGGGGAGGCCAAAAACATTCAGTACTTC,CASSFGGEAKNIQYF
TRBJ2-3,-,TRBD2,TRBV2,TGTGCCAGCAGGGGTCTAGCGGGAACTCATTCGGATACGCAGTATTTT,CASRGLAGTHSDTQYF
TRBJ2-7,few,-,TRBV14,TGTGCCAGCAGCCAAGACAGACTTTACGAGCAGTACTTC,CASSQDRLYEQYF
TRBJ1-3,-,-,TRBV15,TGTGCCACCAGCAGAGAAGCGGGCACTGGAAACACCATATATTTT,CATSREAGTGNTIYF
TRBJ1-5,-,-,TRBV19,TGTGCCAGTAGTATCGGCGTCCATAGCAATCAGCCCCAGCATTTT,CASSIGVHSNQPQHF
TRBJ2-7,-,-,TRBV11-2,TGTGCCAGCAGTCCCCTCCAAAGGGTAGTGGACGAGCAGTACTTC,CASSPLQRVVDEQYF
TRBJ2-5,-,-,TRBV6-5,TGTGCCAGCAGCCTTGTCTTGAACCAAGAGACCCAGTACTTC,CASSLVLNQETQYF
TRBJ1-5,-,-,TRBV7-9,TGTGCCAGCAGCCTCGGGGGTGTCAATCAGCCCCAGCATTTT,CASSLGGVNQPQHF
TRBJ2-7,-,-,TRBV27,TGTGCCAGCAGTTTCCGGGCTAGCCCCCACTACGAGCAGTACTTC,CASSFRASPHYEQYF
TRBJ2-1,-,TRBD1,TRBV5-4,TGTGCCGGGGGGGGACAGGGAGAGCAGTTCTTC,CAGGGQGEQFF
TRBJ2-3,-,TRBD1,TRBV6-6,TGTGCCAGCAATACTTACCGCAGGGGGGATACGCAGTATTTT,CASNTYRRGDTQYF
TRBJ1-2,-,TRBD1,TRBV19,TGTGCCAGTAGAACCGGGACAGGAGAGTATGGCTACACCTTC,CASRTGTGEYGYTF
TRBJ2-7,-,TRBD2,TRBV5-8,TGTGCCAGCAGCTTCGGGTCCGGGAGGGAGCAGTACTTC,CASSFGSGREQYF
TRBJ2-1,-,-,TRBV6-1,TGTGCCAGCAGTGAAGGTGTAGGGGTCTACAATGAGCAGTTCTTC,CASSEGVGVYNEQFF
TRBJ1-2,-,-,TRBV5-1,TGCGCCAGCAGCTTGAAAGGGGATTATGGCTACACCTTC,CASSLKGDYGYTF
TRBJ2-1,-,-,TRBV2,TGTGCCAGCGCCGAGAGGGAGTTCTTC,CASAEREFF
TRBJ1-6,-,TRBD1,TRBV5-1,TGCGCCAGCAGCTCGGGACAGGGGGTAGAATCACCCCTCCACTTT,CASSSGQGVESPLHF
TRBJ2-1,-,TRBD2,TRBV29-1,TGCAGCGCCCTTCCAGGGACTAGAAGCTTCGAGCAGTTCTTC,CSALPGTRSFEQFF
TRBJ1-1,-,TRBD1,TRBV5-6,TGTGCCAGCAGCTTACGGACAGGGCTGAGAGCTTTCTTT,CASSLRTGLRAFF
TRBJ2-7,-,-,TRBV5-6,TGTGCCAGCACCGCAACATGGAGCTCCTACGAGCAGTACTTC,CASTATWSSYEQYF
TRBJ1-2,few,-,TRBV18,TGTGCCAGCTCACCAAGGACCAGTGATGGCTACACCTTC,CASSPRTSDGYTF
TRBJ1-1,-,-,TRBV28,TGTGCCAGCAGTTTATATTCAGGCATGAACACTGAAGCTTTCTTT,CASSLYSGMNTEAFF
TRBJ1-5,-,-,TRBV2,TGTGCCAGCAGCCCTACTCAGGGAGTGGAGGGCAATCAGCCCCAGCATTTT,CASSPTQGVEGNQPQHF
TRBJ1-1,-,TRBD1,TRBV19,TGTGCCAGTAGTATTGTAGGGGGCCGACATATCGAAGCTTTCTTT,CASSIVGGRHIEAFF
TRBJ1-2,-,TRBD1,TRBV6-6,TGTGCCAGCACGGCCACGGGACAGGGGTATGGCTACACCTTC,CASTATGQGYGYTF
TRBJ2-7,-,TRBD1,TRBV9,TGTGCCAGCAGCGACGGGACAGGTACAGACGAGCAGTACTTC,CASSDGTGTDEQYF
TRBJ2-3,-,TRBD2,TRBV6-5,TGTGCCAGCAGTTACTCGACTAGCGGTAAAACAGATACGCAGTATTTT,CASSYSTSGKTDTQYF
TRBJ2-5,once,TRBD1,TRBV5-4,TGTGCCAGCAGCCCTGACAGGGGTAGGGAGACCCAGTACTTC,CASSPDRGRETQYF
TRBJ1-1,-,-,TRBV6-1,TGTGCCAGCAGTGGTTTGATCGGAGGAACTGAAGCTTTCTTT,CASSGLIGGTEAFF
TRBJ1-5,-,-,TRBV11-2,TGTGCCAGCAGCCGAGGCAGTCTGGTCAATCAGCCCCAGCATTTT,CASSRGSLVNQPQHF
TRBJ2-1,-,TRBD2,TRBV9,TGTGCCAGCAGCCCCGCTAGCGGGAGGCACCACTACTACAATGAGCAGTTCTTC,CASSPASGRHHYYNEQFF
TRBJ2-5,once,TRBD2,TRBV27,TGTGCCAGCAGTTTGACCCCCGGGACTAGCGGGAGGGTATTAGGGGAGACCCAGTACTTC,CASSLTPGTSGRVLGETQYF
TRBJ2-1,-,TRBD1,TRBV6-5,TGTGCCAGCAGTTACTCGAGGAGAGGGGGCGGTGAGCAGTTCTTC,CASSYSRRGGGEQFF
TRBJ1-5,-,TRBD1,TRBV2,TGTGCCAGCGGGGGGGACAGGGGGTTCAATCAGCCCCAGCATTTT,CASGGDRGFNQPQHF
TRBJ2-2,-,TRBD2,TRBV5-1,TGCGCCAGCAGCTTCGGCGGGAGTGGCTTTAGGGCCGGGGAGCTGTTTTTT,CASSFGGSGFRAGELFF
TRBJ1-6,-,-,TRBV5-1,TGCGCCAGCAGCTTGGGACACAATAATTCACCCCTCCACTTT,CASSLGHNNSPLHF
TRBJ2-2,-,-,TRBV6-5,TGTGCCAGCAGTCGCGGGGCCACCGGGGAGCTGTTTTTT,CASSRGATGELFF
TRBJ1-4,few,TRBD1,TRBV4-1,TGCGCCAGCAGCCAGACAGGGAGAGATGAAAAACTGTTTTTT,CASSQTGRDEKLFF
TRBJ2-1,-,-,TRBV9,TGTGCCAGCAGCGAAGGACGCCGCTACAATGAGCAGTTCTTC,CASSEGRRYNEQFF